The following is a TCR beta chain sequence with its context. Its antigen is unidentified. The data originate from a study of Tregs in tolerant kidney transplant recipients. Whole-study context: An approximately three-day belatacept mixed lymphocyte reaction, sometimes plus 5-day graft donor restimulation, preceded CD4+CD25+CD127- sorting. Sorting used antibodies to exclude donor cells.

The length of the CDR3 is 16 residues. The V gene's germline CDR1 is SGHRS and CDR2 YFSETQ. Trimming took off 3 bases at V and 5 bases at J, with 20 bases between the two ends. Generated by immunoSEQ multiplex PCR, the TCRdb table keeps only in-frame clones and is missing some. The sample comprises roughly 20,000 clones, around 71% of which are singletons, and approximately 3.7% rests with the top ten. General observations from the study: Tregs expanded with activated donor B cells seemed most donor-specific.

Material for sequencing was Tregs from blood cultured with allogeneic cells. The receptor was isolated from a human donor in good health. This sequence joins TRBV5-1 and TRBJ2-5; D unclear. In DNA form, the CDR3 reads TGCGCCAGCAGCTCCTACCACGCAAAGATCGGGGAGACCCAGTACTTC. Translating it yields CASSSYHAKIGETQYF.